The 28 T cell receptor beta chains below were found in one sample sequenced in a study of beta chain features in type 1 diabetes. General study results and limits: Shortening of TCRB CDR3s, moderate but significant, appeared in all four CD4+ subsets of Type 1 diabetes patients.

What these receptors recognize is not known. The sequenced template was cDNA made from the entire isolated RNA. Method: immunoSEQ multiplex PCR; TCRdb's copy keeps in-frame clones and lacks some. The sample comprises about 170,000 clones, around 8% of which are singletons, and 0.94% rests with the top ten. Sequencing was performed on central memory CD4+ T cells from blood. These TCRs come from a woman between 40 and 50 years old with type 1 diabetes.

This clone occurred a few times. The chain combines TRBV7-2 with TRBJ2-7; 11 nucleotides align to TRBD2. The CDR3 loop spans 15 amino acids. Losses at the gene ends were 3 bases for V and 5 bases for J; bases not matched to a gene: 6. Germline V gene data show CDR1 as SGHTA and CDR2 as FQGNSA. This CDR3 is CASSFRLAGLDEQYF. The CDR3 coding sequence is TGTGCCAGCAGCTTCAGACTAGCGGGGCTAGACGAGCAGTACTTC.

This chain uses TRBV6-5 with TRBJ2-7, with 9 bases identical to TRBD1. Germline V gives CDR1 MNHEY, CDR2 SVGAGI. The CDR3 covers 12 residues. With V trimmed by 6 bases and J by 9 bases, 6 bases remained unmatched. The CDR3 DNA is TGTGCCAGCAGACAAACAGGGGGCGGGCAGTACTTC. Amino acid sequence: CASRQTGGGQYF.

V gene TRBV13 combines with J gene TRBJ2-4; tentative D call: TRBD2 (5 bases). Trimming shortened V by 5 bases and J by 5 bases, and 16 bases separated the two germline ends. Germline CDR1 and CDR2: PRHDT and FYEKMQ (reference sequence). The CDR3 consists of 15 residues. In nucleotides, the CDR3 is TGTGCCAGCAGCCTAAGGGCTCCGCGGGAAAACATTCAGTACTTC. It translates to CASSLRAPRENIQYF.

This clone was found many times. This rearrangement joins TRBV11-2 to TRBJ1-5; maybe TRBD1 (5 bases). Germline V CDR1 and CDR2: SGHAT, FQNNGV. Trimming removed 2 bases from V and 4 bases from J, with 9 bases in between. The CDR3 runs 14 residues. The CDR3 here is CASSLSEGNQPQHF. CDR3 nucleotide sequence: TGTGCCAGCAGCTTATCGGAGGGGAATCAGCCCCAGCATTTT.

The rearrangement joins TRBV6-5 to TRBJ1-5; no firm D call. The CDR3 consists of 14 residues. V was shortened by 0 bases and J by 7 bases, with 10 bases between the two germline ends. Germline V gene data show CDR1 as MNHEY and CDR2 as SVGAGI. The chain's CDR3 is CASSYSGAGQPQHF. CDR3 bases: TGTGCCAGCAGTTACTCGGGCGCAGGACAGCCCCAGCATTTT.

The V and J genes are TRBV29-1 and TRBJ2-1; TRBD1 matches at 8 bases. Germline values: CDR1 SQVTM, CDR2 ANQGSEA. V lost 7 bases, J lost 4 bases, and 0 bases stayed unmatched. The CDR3 consists of 11 residues. Here the CDR3 reads CSGDRYNEQFF. CDR3 DNA sequence: TGCAGCGGGGACAGGTACAATGAGCAGTTCTTC.

This clone was detected a few times. The chain is built from TRBV10-3 and TRBJ2-7, with 8 bases lining up with TRBD2. The CDR3 totals 14 residues. V trimming: 7 bases; J trimming: 3 bases; junction bases outside the gene matches: 8. The V gene's germline CDR1 is ENHRY and CDR2 SYGVKD. CDR3 region: CAINPGRESYEQYF. CDR3 bases: TGTGCCATCAACCCCGGGAGGGAAAGCTACGAGCAGTACTTC.

This rearrangement joins TRBV28 to TRBJ1-5; 9 bases fit TRBD1. With V trimmed by 6 bases and J by 0 bases, 12 bases remained unmatched. The CDR3 is 18 amino acids. Per germline, CDR1 MDHEN and CDR2 SYDVKM. In DNA form, the CDR3 reads TGTGCCAGCAGCGGGCGGGGACAGGGTTTTTATAGCAATCAGCCCCAGCATTTT. This sequence encodes CASSGRGQGFYSNQPQHF.

In DNA form, the CDR3 reads TGTGCCAGCAGTTCGACAGGGAGCGGCTACACCTTC. Translated, it gives CASSSTGSGYTF. The gene calls are TRBV6-6 and TRBJ1-2; 7 positions match TRBD1. The CDR3 is made up of 12 amino acids. After removal of 4 bases from V and 8 bases from J, the junction contained 4 bases not matched to a gene. CDR1 is MNHNY, CDR2 SVGAGI, per germline (reference sequence).

This clone was observed at least ten times. The chain is built from TRBV9 and TRBJ2-7; possible D gene TRBD1, 7 bases. Between the trimmed V and J ends, which lost 4 bases and 1 base, there was a span of 15 bases. The CDR3 has 15 amino acids. CDR1 and CDR2 from the germline V gene are SGDLS and YYNGEE. The CDR3 DNA reads TGTGCCAGCAGCCCGCGGGACAGTAGTTCCTACGAGCAGTACTTC. This translates into CASSPRDSSSYEQYF.

In this sample, this clone turned up a few times. The chain combines TRBV6-6 with TRBJ1-5, with TRBD1 as a possible D gene (6 bases). Germline lookup yields CDR1 MNHNY and CDR2 SVGAGI (reference sequence). The CDR3 contains 14 residues. V was cut by 7 bases and J by 4 bases, with 14 bases left in between. CDR3 in amino acids: CASTQGGGNQPQHF. CDR3 nucleotide sequence: TGTGCCAGCACCCAGGGAGGGGGAAATCAGCCCCAGCATTTT.

This clone turned up a few times. The rearrangement links TRBV29-1 to TRBJ1-1; tentatively, D is TRBD1 (5 bases). The CDR3 is 14 residues long. Per germline, CDR1 SQVTM and CDR2 ANQGSEA. V lost 6 bases and J lost 2, with 16 bases in between. CDR3 in amino acids: CSVAPGLPNTEAFF. In DNA form, the CDR3 reads TGCAGCGTGGCACCGGGACTTCCCAACACTGAAGCTTTCTTT.

This rearrangement joins TRBV19 to TRBJ2-3, with 9 bases lining up with TRBD2. The V gene's germline CDR1 is LNHDA and CDR2 SQIVND (reference sequence). The CDR3 sequence is 15 residues long. J lost 3 bases, V lost 9 bases, and 10 bases had no gene match. The CDR3 DNA reads TGTGCCAGCAATTCACCGGGACTAGCAACAGATACGCAGTATTTT. It translates to CASNSPGLATDTQYF.

This chain links TRBV7-2 with TRBJ2-7; 13 nucleotides agree with TRBD2. Germline CDR1 reads SGHTA; CDR2 reads FQGNSA. Germline trimming cut 4 bases from V and 5 bases from J; bases unmatched to any gene: 5. This CDR3 spans 15 amino acids. In nucleotides, the CDR3 is TGTGCCAGCAGCTCAAGGACTAGCGGGAGTAACGAGCAGTACTTC. It codes for CASSSRTSGSNEQYF.

This clone was detected a few times. The J gene is TRBJ1-3, the V gene TRBV6-5, with a weak D call TRBD1 (6 bases). The CDR3 covers 14 residues. CDR1 and CDR2 (germline): MNHEY, SVGAGI. V lost 8 bases to trimming and J lost 0 bases, with 11 bases between them. CDR3 nucleotide sequence: TGTGCCAGCCGCGACAGGCTCTCTGGAAACACCATATATTTT. Protein sequence: CASRDRLSGNTIYF.

This chain's CDR3 is CASSPPNLAGAGEQFF. The CDR3 DNA reads TGTGCCAGCTCACCACCTAACCTAGCGGGAGCAGGGGAGCAGTTCTTC. The chain employs TRBV18 and TRBJ2-1; 10 nucleotides match TRBD2. V trimming: 0 bases; J trimming: 10 bases; junction bases outside the gene matches: 9. Germline V gene lookup returns CDR1 KGHSH and CDR2 LQKENI. The CDR3 loop spans 16 amino acids. Drawing the rest from reference TRBV18 and TRBJ2-1, the complete variable domain is NAGVMQNPRHLVRRRGQEARLRCSPMKGHSHVYWYRQLPEEGLKFMVYLQKENIIDESGMPKERFSAEFPKEGPSILRIQQVVRGDSAAYFCASSPPNLAGAGEQFFGPGTRLTVL.

This clone was recorded at least ten times. CDR3 nucleotides: TGTGCCAGCAGTCCGCCCCTCGGTACGGGCTATGGCTACACCTTC. It specifies CASSPPLGTGYGYTF. The chain carries TRBV28 and TRBJ1-2; no definite D call. V lost 5 bases and J 4 bases, leaving 17 bases between the germline ends. Germline V gene sequence: CDR1 MDHEN, CDR2 SYDVKM. CDR3 length: 15 residues.

This clone turned up a few times. V is TRBV7-2 and J is TRBJ2-1, with D perhaps matching TRBD1 (6 bases). Germline V gene sequence: CDR1 SGHTA, CDR2 FQGNSA. V gave up 5 bases and J gave up 4 bases, with 15 bases separating them. CDR3 size: 15 residues. The DNA of the CDR3 is TGTGCCAGCAGCCCACTAGGACAGTCATACAATGAGCAGTTCTTC. Translating it yields CASSPLGQSYNEQFF.

This chain connects TRBV5-4 to TRBJ2-1; 10 bases line up with TRBD1. The CDR3 extends over 15 amino acids. CDR1 and CDR2 from the germline V gene are SGHNT and YYREEE (reference sequence). The trim removed 4 bases at V and 3 bases at J, leaving 4 bases unmatched. This CDR3 reads CASSNRDRGYNEQFF. In DNA form, the CDR3 reads TGTGCCAGCAGCAACCGGGACAGGGGCTACAATGAGCAGTTCTTC.

This clone was observed a few times. The chain couples TRBV5-4 to TRBJ2-1; 9 nucleotides match TRBD2. The ends lost 0 bases at V and 3 bases at J; junction bases unmatched: 4. Germline V lookup: CDR1 SGHNT, CDR2 YYREEE (reference sequence). The length of the CDR3 is 16 residues. CDR3 in DNA: TGTGCCAGCAGCTTGGATAGCGGGAGTCGCTACAATGAGCAGTTCTTC. Amino acid sequence: CASSLDSGSRYNEQFF.

The chain has TRBV28 and TRBJ1-5; no clear D gene. Germline V gene lookup returns CDR1 MDHEN and CDR2 SYDVKM. CDR3 length: 16 amino acids. V gave up 8 bases and J gave up 2 bases, with 19 bases separating them. The DNA of the CDR3 is TGTGCCAGCCTCCACCAAGCTCCCGGGGGCAATCAGCCCCAGCATTTT. Protein: CASLHQAPGGNQPQHF.

This clone showed up just a few times. This chain connects TRBV7-3 to TRBJ2-7; 8 positions match TRBD2. The V and J ends lost 5 bases and 2 bases, in that order; junction bases with no gene match: 11. The CDR3 covers 16 residues. In germline, CDR1 is SGHTA, CDR2 FQGTGA. CDR3 DNA sequence: TGTGCCAGCAGCCCTCCCCGTAGCGGGGCAACCTACGAGCAGTACTTC. It translates to CASSPPRSGATYEQYF.

There are a few counts of this clone. The chain combines TRBV30 with TRBJ2-7; TRBD2 matches at 14 bases. In germline, CDR1 is GTSNPN, CDR2 SVGIG (reference sequence). This CDR3 has 15 amino acids. V shed 1 base and J 3 bases; nucleotides not matched to a gene: 2. The CDR3 DNA sequence: TGTGCCTGGAGTGAGGGACTAGCGGGAGTCTACGAGCAGTACTTC. Translation gives CAWSEGLAGVYEQYF.

This clone was counted only a few times. The J gene is TRBJ2-7, the V gene TRBV28; possibly TRBD2 for D (6 bases). Germline V gene lookup returns CDR1 MDHEN and CDR2 SYDVKM. Trimming left V 4 bases short and J 6 bases short, with 13 bases between. The CDR3 has 13 residues. CDR3 loop: CASSSPRGIEQYF. The CDR3 DNA sequence: TGTGCCAGCAGTTCCCCGCGGGGAATCGAGCAGTACTTC.

This clone has only a few counts. The chain joins TRBV7-2 to TRBJ2-3; D might be TRBD1 (6 bases). With 1 base removed from V and 4 bases from J, the gap between germline ends came to 15 bases. This CDR3 has 16 residues. Germline values: CDR1 SGHTA, CDR2 FQGNSA. CDR3 in amino acids: CASSLDFARGPDTQYF. CDR3 sequence (DNA): TGTGCCAGCAGCTTAGATTTCGCCAGGGGCCCAGATACGCAGTATTTT.

This chain links TRBV14 with TRBJ1-1; a weak D match, TRBD1 (5 bases). The germline V and J ends were trimmed by 1 base and 5 bases, with 8 bases remaining between them. The length of the CDR3 is 13 residues. From germline, CDR1 is SGHDN and CDR2 FVKESK. CDR3 in DNA: TGTGCCAGCAGCCAAGTGGGGGGTACTGAAGCTTTCTTT. Translated, it gives CASSQVGGTEAFF.

This clone was found a few times. This chain uses TRBV6-6 with TRBJ1-2; maybe TRBD1 (5 bases). The V end lost 6 bases, the J end lost 7 bases, and 15 bases lay between the germline ends. This CDR3 is built from 13 residues. Germline assignment: CDR1 MNHNY and CDR2 SVGAGI (reference sequence). CDR3 coding DNA: TGTGCCAGCAGCGAGGGAGGGGCGGGTGGCTACACCTTC. Translating it yields CASSEGGAGGYTF.

A few counts support this clone. The rearrangement links TRBV14 to TRBJ2-3, with 8 bases lining up with TRBD2. Per germline, CDR1 SGHDN and CDR2 FVKESK. This CDR3 has 15 residues. The J segment lost 4 bases and the V segment lost 2 bases, leaving 5 bases of the junction unmatched. The CDR3 coding sequence is TGTGCCAGCAGCCAAATGCGGGGGGCCGCAGATACGCAGTATTTT. Protein sequence: CASSQMRGAADTQYF.